One sample yielded the 11 T cell receptor beta chains listed below, sequenced in a study of beta chain features in type 1 diabetes. Expressed TCRB transcripts were sequenced because the entire RNA isolate underwent reverse transcription. The assay was immunoSEQ multiplex PCR, and TCRdb's table has in-frame clones only and misses some. This table holds 300,000 to 400,000 clones, approximately 10% found once. Specimen: naive CD4+ T cells from blood. The receptors stem from a woman in her twenties or thirties in good health.

This clone came up a few times. J is TRBJ2-2 and V is TRBV30; D not resolved. V gave up 2 bases and J gave up 5 bases, with 6 bases separating them. CDR1 and CDR2 (germline): GTSNPN, SVGIG (reference sequence). The CDR3 sequence is 12 residues long. CDR3 nucleotide sequence: TGTGCCTGGAGTATACAGACCGGGGAGCTGTTTTTT. Its protein is CAWSIQTGELFF.

J is TRBJ2-7 and V is TRBV2; a weak D match, TRBD2 (6 bases). V was pared by 1 base and J by 3 bases, with 13 bases between. CDR1 is SNHLY, CDR2 FYNNEI, per germline. This CDR3 spans 15 amino acids. In nucleotides, the CDR3 is TGTGCCAGCAGTGAAGAGGCGGGCGGGAACTACGAGCAGTACTTC. Its protein is CASSEEAGGNYEQYF.

V and J are TRBV28 and TRBJ1-1, with a tentative D call TRBD1 (5 bases). This CDR3 spans 15 amino acids. The ends were cut back, 1 base at V and 5 bases at J, with 14 bases in the middle. Germline lookup yields CDR1 MDHEN and CDR2 SYDVKM. CDR3 nucleotides: TGTGCCAGCAGTTTATCGCAGGGCCCCTCGACTGAAGCTTTCTTT. Residues: CASSLSQGPSTEAFF.

This clone was seen more than once but under ten times. This sequence joins TRBV9 and TRBJ1-1; no definite D call. CDR1 is SGDLS, CDR2 YYNGEE, per germline. This CDR3 is built from 15 residues. The ends were cut back, 3 bases at V and 0 bases at J, with 12 bases in the middle. CDR3 residues: CASSASTGMNTEAFF. The CDR3 DNA sequence: TGTGCCAGCAGCGCGTCCACGGGAATGAACACTGAAGCTTTCTTT.

The chain joins TRBV19 to TRBJ2-3; 9 positions agree with TRBD2. CDR1 LNHDA and CDR2 SQIVND come from the germline V gene (reference sequence). Trimming at V came to 7 bases and at J to 2 bases, leaving 7 bases not matched to a gene. The CDR3 has 15 residues. For the CDR3, the DNA is TGTGCCAGTACCCTAGCGGGACGAGACACAGATACGCAGTATTTT. Translating gives CASTLAGRDTDTQYF. The entire variable domain, with the rest obtained from reference TRBV19 and TRBJ2-3, is as follows: DGGITQSPKYLFRKEGQNVTLSCEQNLNHDAMYWYRQDPGQGLRLIYYSQIVNDFQKGDIAEGYSVSREKKESFPLTVTSAQKNPTAFYLCASTLAGRDTDTQYFGPGTRLTVL.

This clone was observed a few times. CDR3 DNA sequence: TGTGCCAGCTCACCGGGACAGGACGAGCAGTTCTTC. It is translated as CASSPGQDEQFF. The V call is TRBV18, the J call TRBJ2-1; 8 positions match TRBD1. From germline, CDR1 is KGHSH and CDR2 LQKENI. Trimming removed 3 bases from V and 10 bases from J; junction bases left unmatched: 2. The CDR3 length is 12 residues.

In its sample, this clone was seen a few times. The rearrangement joins TRBV5-4 to TRBJ2-1; 13 nucleotides align to TRBD2. The CDR3 has 17 amino acids. V shed 4 bases and J 4 bases; nucleotides not matched to a gene: 8. From germline, CDR1 is SGHNT and CDR2 YYREEE (reference sequence). CDR3 DNA: TGTGCCAGCAGCCCACGGACTAGCGGGAGAAGATACAATGAGCAGTTCTTC. Translation gives CASSPRTSGRRYNEQFF.

This clone came up a few times. The genes are TRBV7-3 and TRBJ1-2; the D is unclear. The germline V and J ends were trimmed by 5 bases and 8 bases, with 15 bases remaining between them. Germline lookup yields CDR1 SGHTA and CDR2 FQGTGA. The CDR3 spans 13 residues. CDR3: CASSAGILGGYTF. In DNA form, the CDR3 reads TGTGCCAGCAGCGCCGGGATTTTGGGGGGCTACACCTTC.

The chain has TRBV7-2 and TRBJ1-2; 10 positions agree with TRBD1. V lost 2 bases and J lost 8; bases outside the gene matches: 8. This CDR3 has 15 residues. The germline gives CDR1 SGHTA, CDR2 FQGNSA. The chain's CDR3 is CASSLSGTGAYGYTF. DNA for the CDR3: TGTGCCAGCAGCTTATCAGGGACAGGGGCTTACGGCTACACCTTC.

This clone has only a few counts. The J gene is TRBJ2-4, the V gene TRBV27, with D possibly TRBD2 on 5 matching bases. CDR3 length equals 14 residues. Deletions cut 5 bases from V and 6 bases from J, with 14 bases between. Germline CDR1 MNHEY, CDR2 SMNVEV (reference sequence). The CDR3: CASSTWEQGNIQYF. Here the CDR3 DNA reads TGTGCCAGCAGTACGTGGGAGCAAGGAAACATTCAGTACTTC.

The rearrangement links TRBV15 to TRBJ2-3, with D possibly TRBD1 on 6 matching bases. With 0 bases removed from V and 6 bases from J, the gap between germline ends came to 16 bases. The CDR3 contains 16 residues. The V gene's germline CDR1 is LNHNV and CDR2 YYDKDF (reference sequence). The CDR3 nucleotides are TGTGCCACCAGCAGAGAAGGGGGACCTCGTGGCGATACGCAGTATTTT. The encoded protein is CATSREGGPRGDTQYF.